A single sample gave rise to the 4 T cell receptor beta chains below, sequenced in a study of blood T cells in healthy people across ages. It was with a sample-barcoded 5' primer and a J-beta primer mix that a second PCR of about 6 to 12 cycles was run. Each CDR3 protein gets one entry after TCRdb re-called the 5' RACE reads with MiXCR. The sample shows fewer than 900,000 distinct CDR3 sequences, more than 40% of them seen only once. The specimen sequenced was blood. The receptor source for this set is a woman aged 60-70 years in good health.

This clonotype was picked up a small number of times. The V gene is TRBV9, the J gene TRBJ1-4; 7 bases map to TRBD1. V lost 4 bases and J lost 8; bases outside the gene matches: 8. There are 14 residues in the CDR3. Germline lookup yields CDR1 SGDLS and CDR2 YYNGEE. CDR3 bases: TGTGCCAGCAGCTCTTCTGGGACAGTCGAAAAACTGTTTTTT. Protein sequence: CASSSSGTVEKLFF.

Turning to this clonotype: A clone one base away is much larger, so this may be a read error. The chain joins TRBV5-1 to TRBJ1-2; D may be TRBD1 (6 bases). The germline CDR1 and CDR2 sequences are SGHRS and YFSETQ. V lost 4 bases and J 0 bases, leaving 19 bases between the germline ends. This CDR3 has 17 amino acids. The CDR3 DNA reads as TGCGCCAGCAGCGACAGGAAAAGGGCCGCTTCTAACTATGGCTACACCTTC. This gives the protein CASSDRKRAASNYGYTF. The full variable domain, its missing parts supplied by reference TRBV5-1 and TRBJ1-2, is KAGVTQTPRYLIKTRGQQVTLSCSPISGHRSVSWYQQTPGQGLQFLFEYFSETQRNKGNFPGRFSGRQFSNSRSEMNVSTLELGDSALYLCASSDRKRAASNYGYTFGSGTRLTVV.

The V and J genes are TRBV27 and TRBJ1-1; 7 positions match TRBD1. After removal of 7 bases from V and 0 bases from J, the junction contained 5 bases not matched to a gene. The length of the CDR3 is 14 residues. The germline CDR1 and CDR2 sequences are MNHEY and SMNVEV (reference sequence). The CDR3 here is CASKLGQMNTEAFF. The CDR3 DNA sequence: TGTGCCAGCAAGTTGGGACAGATGAACACTGAAGCTTTCTTT.

The CDR3 region has the DNA TGTGCCAGCAACTCCCCTGGATTGGGGGCTCACGAGCAGTACTTC. The encoded protein is CASNSPGLGAHEQYF. The J gene is TRBJ2-7, the V gene TRBV28; the D gene is possibly TRBD1 (6 bases). The CDR3 length is 15 residues. Trimming stripped 7 bases from V and 5 bases from J, with 21 bases between. Germline V gene sequence: CDR1 MDHEN, CDR2 SYDVKM.